Listed below are T cell receptor beta chains from one sample, sequenced in a study of blood T cell repertoires in COVID-19. Clones were sequenced by immunoSEQ multiplex PCR, and TCRdb holds only the in-frame ones, with some missing. The table has around 270,000 clones, 80% to 95% seen once. Material: peripheral blood. These receptors originate from a person aged 18-29 years with COVID-19, enrolled during active disease. Both conserved end residues are part of each CDR3. The order of the fields is D gene, J gene, V gene, clone size, CDR3 length, CDR3 protein, CDR3 DNA. D genes are given only for firm matches. The size entry is marked missing in some rows and otherwise reads once, few, many or a size class.

- | TRBJ1-2 | TRBV24-1 | - | 16 | CATRGIDRKGNYGYTF | TGTGCCACCAGGGGGATTGACAGAAAGGGCAACTATGGCTACACCTTC
TRBD1 | TRBJ2-4 | TRBV5-6 | - | 17 | CASSLQRTGRVKNIQYF | TGTGCCAGCAGCCTCCAGAGGACAGGGCGAGTCAAAAACATTCAGTACTTC
TRBD1 | TRBJ1-5 | TRBV19 | - | 15 | CASSLQGGWNQPQHF | TGTGCCAGTAGTCTACAGGGGGGGTGGAATCAGCCCCAGCATTTT
- | TRBJ1-5 | TRBV4-1 | - | 16 | CASSQDGGRTNQPQHF | TGCGCCAGCAGCCAAGATGGAGGGCGGACGAATCAGCCCCAGCATTTT
TRBD2 | TRBJ2-1 | TRBV7-9 | once | 12 | CASKGLADEQFF | TGTGCCAGCAAGGGACTAGCGGATGAGCAGTTCTTC
- | TRBJ2-1 | TRBV3-1/TRBV3-2 | - | 13 | CASSLSPDNEQFF | TGTGCCAGCAGCTTGTCCCCGGACAATGAGCAGTTCTTC
- | TRBJ1-2 | TRBV19 | once | 14 | CASSIDEYQAGYTF | TGTGCCAGTAGTATAGATGAGTACCAGGCTGGCTACACCTTC
- | TRBJ2-1 | TRBV19 | - | 11 | CASSTGNEQFF | TGTGCCAGTAGTACCGGTAATGAGCAGTTCTTC
- | TRBJ1-1 | TRBV14 | - | 14 | CASSHYTGETEAFF | TGTGCCAGCAGCCATTATACGGGGGAGACTGAAGCTTTCTTT
- | TRBJ1-2 | TRBV5-1 | - | 15 | CASSFGGTQGSGYTF | TGCGCCAGCAGCTTTGGAGGAACCCAAGGTAGTGGCTACACCTTC
TRBD1 | TRBJ2-7 | TRBV9 | - | 16 | CASSVDSWTGSYEQYF | TGTGCCAGCAGCGTAGACTCCTGGACAGGCTCCTACGAGCAGTACTTC
TRBD1 | TRBJ1-1 | TRBV7-6 | once | 16 | CASSARYRGRNTEAFF | TGTGCCAGCAGCGCCCGTTACAGGGGGCGAAACACTGAAGCTTTCTTT
TRBD2 | TRBJ2-7 | TRBV19 | - | 12 | CAAAGGPYEQYF | TGTGCCGCCGCGGGAGGGCCATACGAGCAGTACTTC
- | TRBJ2-3 | TRBV7-2 | - | 15 | CASSPEGLARGTQYF | TGTGCCAGCAGCCCCGAGGGCCTAGCTCGCGGTACGCAGTATTTT
TRBD1 | TRBJ1-1 | TRBV13 | - | 14 | CASSSATGGTEAFF | TGTGCCAGCAGCTCCGCAACAGGGGGCACTGAAGCTTTCTTT